The 26 T cell receptor beta chains in this list originate from one sample, sequenced in a study of blood T cell repertoires in COVID-19. Data came from immunoSEQ multiplex PCR; TCRdb stores just in-frame clones and leaves some out. In the table there are roughly 150,000 clones, roughly 80% of which are singletons. The sequenced sample was peripheral blood. The receptors were sampled from a man in his 60s with acute or convalescent COVID-19.

The rearrangement links TRBV27 to TRBJ2-7; maybe TRBD1 (5 bases). Germline values: CDR1 MNHEY, CDR2 SMNVEV (reference sequence). V was cut by 6 bases and J by 0 bases, with 9 bases left in between. The length of the CDR3 is 13 residues. CDR3 nucleotides: TGTGCCAGCAGCCGACAGATCTCCTACGAGCAGTACTTC. Translating it yields CASSRQISYEQYF.

This clone turned up a few times. The genes are TRBV9 and TRBJ1-2, with TRBD1 matching over 8 bases. The V gene end was trimmed by 3 bases and the J gene end by 4 bases; junction bases not matched to a gene: 5. The CDR3 has 14 amino acids. CDR1 is SGDLS, CDR2 YYNGEE, per germline. The CDR3 DNA reads as TGTGCCAGCAGCGCGCAGGGGGCAAGCTATGGCTACACCTTC. As protein: CASSAQGASYGYTF.

The chain recombines TRBV27 with TRBJ1-4; D call uncertain. Germline values: CDR1 MNHEY, CDR2 SMNVEV (reference sequence). Trimming shortened V by 5 bases and J by 8 bases, and 15 bases separated the two germline ends. This CDR3 has 14 residues. CDR3 DNA sequence: TGTGCCAGCAGTACCTCGAACGAGGGAGAAAAACTGTTTTTT. Translating gives CASSTSNEGEKLFF.

V and J are TRBV29-1 and TRBJ1-1, with D possibly TRBD1 on 5 matching bases. V was trimmed by 6 bases and J by 2 bases, leaving 19 bases between them. Germline CDR1 is SQVTM and CDR2 is ANQGSEA. The CDR3 runs 15 residues. Here the CDR3 DNA reads TGCAGCGTGACCACTCCCGGGGGAGGAAACACTGAAGCTTTCTTT. Encoded protein: CSVTTPGGGNTEAFF. The full variable domain, completed using reference TRBV29-1 and TRBJ1-1, is SAVISQKPSRDICQRGTSLTIQCQVDSQVTMMFWYRQQPGQSLTLIATANQGSEATYESGFVIDKFPISRPNLTFSTLTVSNMSPEDSSIYLCSVTTPGGGNTEAFFGQGTRLTVV.

The J gene is TRBJ2-2, the V gene TRBV5-4; TRBD2 is a possible D gene (6 bases). V lost 2 bases and J 1 base, leaving 9 bases between the germline ends. The CDR3 covers 15 residues. Germline loops: CDR1 SGHNT, CDR2 YYREEE (reference sequence). The CDR3 nucleotides read TGTGCCAGCAGCTTCGGGACTTTGAACACCGGGGAGCTGTTTTTT. This translates into CASSFGTLNTGELFF.

The chain combines TRBV7-9 with TRBJ1-6; D uncertain. CDR1 SEHNR and CDR2 FQNEAQ come from the germline V gene (reference sequence). The CDR3 loop spans 11 amino acids. Trimming took off 5 bases at V and 16 bases at J, with 12 bases between the two ends. The CDR3, as DNA: TGTGCCAGCAGCGCGCAACCGTCTCTCCACTTT. It specifies CASSAQPSLHF. The full variable domain, with the rest looked up from reference TRBV7-9 and TRBJ1-6, is DTGVSQNPRHKITKRGQNVTFRCDPISEHNRLYWYRQTLGQGPEFLTYFQNEAQLEKSRLLSDRFSAERPKGSFSTLEIQRTEQGDSAMYLCASSAQPSLHFGNGTRLTVT.

The CDR3 nucleotides read TGTGCCAGCAGCTATGCAGGCACAGATACGCAGTATTTT. Its protein is CASSYAGTDTQYF. J is TRBJ2-3 and V is TRBV5-6; D is unclear. V was shortened by 3 bases and J by 1 base, with 6 bases between the two germline ends. Germline CDR1 reads SGHDT; CDR2 reads YYEEEE. The CDR3 runs to 13 residues.

This clone came up a few times. This chain joins TRBV2 and TRBJ1-5; 8 bases are a match to TRBD1. CDR3 length: 14 amino acids. Trimming cost V 7 bases and J 3 bases; bases outside gene matches: 5. Looked up from germline, CDR1 is SNHLY and CDR2 is FYNNEI. The DNA of the CDR3 is TGTGCCAGCAATCCAGGGGGCCTCAATCAGCCCCAGCATTTT. Translated, it gives CASNPGGLNQPQHF.

This clone has a handful of counts. The chain joins TRBV5-3 to TRBJ1-6; D is ambiguous. TRBV5-3 is an ORF, with its function uncertain. The CDR3 runs 13 residues. Trimming took off 7 bases at V and 15 bases at J, with 20 bases between the two ends. CDR3 nucleotide sequence: TGTGCCAGATTCACCCTAAGCTTCGGGGACCTCCACTTT. It specifies CARFTLSFGDLHF.

This sequence joins TRBV4-2 and TRBJ1-4; D remains ambiguous. Trimming removed 0 bases from V and 0 bases from J, with 11 bases in between. Germline lookup yields CDR1 LGHNA and CDR2 YNFKEQ. The CDR3 loop spans 17 amino acids. CDR3 DNA: TGTGCCAGCAGCCAAGAGGTTCTAGGAGCAACTAATGAAAAACTGTTTTTT. Its protein product is CASSQEVLGATNEKLFF.

V usage is TRBV10-1 and J usage is TRBJ2-1; no definite D call. V lost 5 bases to trimming and J lost 5 bases, with 13 bases between them. The CDR3 runs to 14 residues. Germline V gene sequence: CDR1 WNHNN, CDR2 SYGVQD (reference sequence). The CDR3 protein is CASSLDDRDNEQFF. CDR3 nucleotides: TGCGCCAGCAGTCTAGACGACCGAGACAATGAGCAGTTCTTC.

V is TRBV18 and J is TRBJ1-5; the D is unclear. This CDR3 is 18 amino acids long. V was pared by 0 bases and J by 3 bases, with 18 bases between. Germline V CDR1 and CDR2: KGHSH, LQKENI. The CDR3 nucleotides are TGTGCCAGCTCACCACCGAACGGCGGTAAGGAGTCCAATCAGCCCCAGCATTTT. Protein sequence: CASSPPNGGKESNQPQHF. Supplemented by reference TRBV18 and TRBJ1-5, the full variable domain reads NAGVMQNPRHLVRRRGQEARLRCSPMKGHSHVYWYRQLPEEGLKFMVYLQKENIIDESGMPKERFSAEFPKEGPSILRIQQVVRGDSAAYFCASSPPNGGKESNQPQHFGDGTRLSIL.

The genes are TRBV4-1 and TRBJ1-1; D perhaps matches TRBD1 (5 bases). The germline V gene has CDR1 MGHRA and CDR2 YSYEKL. V shed 4 bases and J shed 1 base, with 13 bases lying between them. The CDR3 runs 15 residues. The CDR3 nucleotides read TGCGCCAGCAGCCGCCGGCAGGGCCAGAACACTGAAGCTTTCTTT. This translates into CASSRRQGQNTEAFF.

DNA of the CDR3: TGTGCCAGCAGCCAATGGACTAGCGGGGGGGCTTACGAGCAGTACTTC. It specifies CASSQWTSGGAYEQYF. The V and J genes are TRBV7-2 and TRBJ2-7, with 15 bases lining up with TRBD2. J was trimmed by 4 bases and V by 5 bases; bases with no gene match: 6. The CDR3 is 16 residues long. CDR1 is SGHTA and CDR2 is FQGNSA in the germline V gene. Full variable domain (rest looked up from reference TRBV7-2 and TRBJ2-7): GAGVSQSPSNKVTEKGKDVELRCDPISGHTALYWYRQSLGQGLEFLIYFQGNSAPDKSGLPSDRFSAERTGGSVSTLTIQRTQQEDSAVYLCASSQWTSGGAYEQYFGPGTRLTVT.

The chain employs TRBV19 and TRBJ1-1, with 8 bases matching TRBD1. The CDR3 has 14 residues. With V trimmed by 5 bases and J by 3 bases, 5 bases remained unmatched. From germline, CDR1 is LNHDA and CDR2 SQIVND (reference sequence). This chain's CDR3 is CASSLDRADTEAFF. In nucleotides, the CDR3 is TGTGCCAGTAGTTTGGACAGGGCGGACACTGAAGCTTTCTTT.

This rearrangement joins TRBV24-1 to TRBJ2-5; TRBD1 aligns across 8 bases. V was pared by 3 bases and J by 5 bases, with 10 bases of the junction left unmatched. The germline V gene encodes CDR1 KGHDR and CDR2 SFDVKD. The CDR3 covers 16 residues. This CDR3 is CATSDPGTGPLETQYF. CDR3 DNA: TGTGCCACCAGTGATCCCGGGACAGGACCTCTGGAGACCCAGTACTTC.

This clone was counted between two and nine times. This chain connects TRBV27 to TRBJ2-3; a weak D match, TRBD1 (7 bases). The ends were cut back, 5 bases at V and 10 bases at J, with 22 bases in the middle. Germline CDR1 reads MNHEY; CDR2 reads SMNVEV (reference sequence). CDR3 length: 15 residues. CDR3 bases: TGTGCCAGCAGTCGAGGACAGGAGGGTGGTTGGTCGCAGTATTTT. This sequence encodes CASSRGQEGGWSQYF.

The chain joins TRBV18 to TRBJ1-2, with D perhaps matching TRBD1 (6 bases). This CDR3 comprises 13 residues. Trimming cost V 6 bases and J 10 bases, with 18 bases left between them. Germline CDR1 and CDR2: KGHSH and LQKENI. CDR3 sequence: CASSSGAGEDYTF. In DNA, the CDR3 is TGTGCCAGCTCTTCAGGGGCAGGAGAGGACTACACCTTC. The whole variable domain, remainder taken from reference TRBV18 and TRBJ1-2, is NAGVMQNPRHLVRRRGQEARLRCSPMKGHSHVYWYRQLPEEGLKFMVYLQKENIIDESGMPKERFSAEFPKEGPSILRIQQVVRGDSAAYFCASSSGAGEDYTFGSGTRLTVV.

This CDR3 is CASSVPRTGFDEQFF. CDR3 nucleotides: TGTGCCAGCAGCGTCCCCAGGACAGGGTTTGATGAGCAGTTCTTC. This sequence joins TRBV11-2 and TRBJ2-1; the match to TRBD1 covers 8 bases. V was clipped by 5 bases and J by 8 bases; unmatched bases: 11. The V gene's germline CDR1 is SGHAT and CDR2 FQNNGV. The CDR3 sequence is 15 residues long.

This clone was counted a few times. This chain joins TRBV7-3 and TRBJ2-5; tentatively, D is TRBD2 (7 bases). The length of the CDR3 is 14 residues. Germline CDR1 SGHTA, CDR2 FQGTGA. Trimming removed 2 bases from V and 4 bases from J, with 11 bases in between. CDR3 region: CASSLRGAGETQYF. The CDR3 bases are TGTGCCAGCAGCTTACGGGGGGCCGGAGAGACCCAGTACTTC. The full variable domain, its missing parts supplied by reference TRBV7-3 and TRBJ2-5, is GAGVSQTPSNKVTEKGKYVELRCDPISGHTALYWYRQSLGQGPEFLIYFQGTGAADDSGLPNDRFFAVRPEGSVSTLKIQRTERGDSAVYLCASSLRGAGETQYFGPGTRLLVL.

V and J are TRBV2 and TRBJ2-6; 9 bases map to TRBD1. V shed 5 bases and J 2 bases; nucleotides not matched to a gene: 7. The CDR3 has 17 residues. Germline assignment: CDR1 SNHLY and CDR2 FYNNEI. This CDR3 reads CASSPGQGTAGANVLTF. Written as DNA, the CDR3 is TGTGCCAGCAGTCCCGGACAGGGGACTGCTGGGGCCAACGTCCTGACTTTC.

The chain recombines TRBV6-5 with TRBJ2-5, with TRBD1 matching over 8 bases. The CDR3 covers 14 residues. The junction had 4 bases not matched to a gene; V was cut back by 5 bases and J by 2 bases. CDR1 MNHEY and CDR2 SVGAGI come from the germline V gene. Here the CDR3 reads CASSQQGGQETQYF. Here the CDR3 DNA reads TGTGCCAGCAGTCAACAGGGGGGACAAGAGACCCAGTACTTC.

J is TRBJ1-3 and V is TRBV7-2; D is ambiguous. The length of the CDR3 is 15 residues. Trimming left V 1 base short and J 2 bases short, with 9 bases between. Germline-derived CDR1 and CDR2 are SGHTA and FQGNSA. CDR3 coding DNA: TGTGCCAGCAGCTTAGAACAGTCCCCTGGAAACACCATATATTTT. Amino acid sequence: CASSLEQSPGNTIYF.

The CDR3 coding sequence is TGCGCCAGCAGCCAAGGGATCCGGGACGGCGAGCGGGGCACCTTC. Translating it yields CASSQGIRDGERGTF. The V and J genes are TRBV4-3 and TRBJ1-2, with D possibly TRBD1 on 5 matching bases. There are 15 residues in the CDR3. Germline V gene lookup returns CDR1 LGHNA and CDR2 YSLEER. V dropped 1 base and J dropped 13 bases, with 22 bases sitting between them.

This clone was recorded many times. J is TRBJ1-2 and V is TRBV4-3; D not certain. The CDR3 sequence is 14 residues long. CDR1 is LGHNA and CDR2 is YSLEER in the germline V gene. V gave up 0 bases and J gave up 3 bases, with 8 bases separating them. In DNA, the CDR3 is TGCGCCAGCAGCCAAGACCCACTCGACTATGGCTACACCTTC. It specifies CASSQDPLDYGYTF.

As DNA, the CDR3 is TGCGCCAGCAGTTCCGGGGGATTCGGGAGCACAGATACGCAGTATTTT. The encoded protein is CASSSGGFGSTDTQYF. The gene calls are TRBV5-1 and TRBJ2-3; tentatively, D is TRBD2 (6 bases). Germline CDR1 and CDR2: SGHRS and YFSETQ. V was trimmed by 5 bases and J by 0 bases, leaving 16 bases between them. The CDR3 loop spans 16 amino acids.